This T cell receptor (beta chain) stems from a study of T cells after yellow fever vaccination. Trimming cost V 2 bases and J 3 bases, with 9 bases left between them. The CDR3 loop spans 14 amino acids. Germline CDR1 reads KGHSH; CDR2 reads LQKENI. TCRdb independently ran MiXCR on the 5' RACE reads; one entry per CDR3 protein. The data show about 350,000 distinct CDR3 sequences, with about an eighth seen just once and roughly 3.1% held by the top ten. Study results and limitations: Overall, a small share of clonotypes was seen in both CD4 and CD8 compartments. Boosting was followed by the reappearance of most primary-vaccination clones (approximately 97% CD4, around 90% CD8).

This clonotype occurred a few times. Its antigen remains unidentified. The rearrangement joins TRBV18 to TRBJ2-3; D not resolved. The material was CD4+ T cells sorted from PBMCs, obtained 15 days after the yellow fever booster vaccination. The receptor comes from a man younger than 35 who received the YFV17D yellow fever vaccine. The CDR3 bases are TGTGCCAGCTCACCAATTGACGGTACAGATACGCAGTATTTT. It codes for CASSPIDGTDTQYF.